The TCR beta chain described here comes from a study of regulatory T cells in long-lasting Graves disease. Across the whole study: Over-5-year antithyroid drug use with positive TSH receptor antibodies defined persistent Graves' disease in the study.

In germline, CDR1 is GTSNPN, CDR2 SVGIG (reference sequence). CDR3 length equals 13 residues. Noted time point: persistent/refractory GD, antithyroid drugs over 5 years with positive TRAb. The authors made the TCR library using RNA they extracted from PBMCs. Arm-PCR of CDR3 regions and iRepertoire HTBI primers were the basis on which TCR beta libraries were built. TCRdb reprocessed the multiplex PCR reads with MiXCR, giving one entry per CDR3 protein. The table has roughly 450,000 distinct CDR3 sequences, less than 25% seen once. Comment on this clonotype: The junction departs from the called germline gene at one end, perhaps through a read error.

The sample in question was peripheral blood mononuclear cells (PBMCs), obtained when the disease was refractory, from a patient treated with antithyroid drugs. The genes are TRBV30 and TRBJ1-5; D gene unclear. The TCR comes from a female donor with Graves disease. The CDR3 spells CAWGRSNNQSQHF. Here the CDR3 DNA reads TGTGCCTGGGGACGCAGCAACAATCAGTCCCAGCATTTT.